This TCR beta chain was identified during a study of blood T cell repertoires in COVID-19. Overall study: Samples representing acute and convalescent COVID-19 were sourced from the United States, Italy and Spain. Nucleic acid was either cDNA or gDNA, and it came from T cells, B-cell-depleted T cells, or PBMCs.

Original processing methods: How many nucleated cells were present was estimated from reference gene primer amplification. Libraries were prepared by immunoSEQ multiplex PCR; TCRdb keeps only in-frame clonotypes and omits some of them. V and J calls and clone size are copied from that table; D and trimming were computed from the DNA. The profile covers some 300,000 clones, with around 89% appearing a single time and around 0.97% taken by the ten largest. Germline V gene sequence: CDR1 SGHKS, CDR2 YYEKEE (reference sequence). Trimming left V 5 bases short and J 1 base short, with 13 bases between. CDR3 length: 16 residues.

The chain employs TRBV5-5 and TRBJ1-6; maybe TRBD1 (6 bases). Sequencing input: peripheral blood. This sequence originates from a woman between 40 and 50 years old with COVID-19, enrolled during active disease. In DNA, the CDR3 is TGTGCCAGCAGTAAACAGGGTGCTTCCTATAATTCACCCCTCCACTTT. Its protein product is CASSKQGASYNSPLHF.